Listed here is a single T cell receptor (beta chain). This specimen comes from a study of cytomegalovirus exposure and HLA in healthy donors. Primers: 60 Vbeta forward and 13 Jbeta reverse. Using immunoSEQ multiplex PCR, the repertoire was profiled, and TCRdb retains in-frame clones only, with some absent. Here the sample spans approximately 150,000 clones, 65% to 80% being singletons. Looked up from germline, CDR1 is MRHNA and CDR2 is SNTAGT. With 2 bases removed from V and 3 bases from J, the gap between germline ends came to 9 bases. CDR3 length: 14 amino acids. The sequenced material came from PBMCs. The chain employs TRBV6-4 and TRBJ2-3; D may be TRBD1 (5 bases). This receptor was taken from a woman between 35 and 50 years old in good health and CMV-seropositive. Written as DNA, the CDR3 is TGTGCCAGCAGTGACAGGGGTGGGACAGATACGCAGTATTTT. This encodes CASSDRGGTDTQYF.